The rows below give T cell receptor beta chains drawn from one sample of a study of cytomegalovirus exposure and HLA in healthy donors. TCRdb keeps only in-frame clones here, not all; method: immunoSEQ multiplex PCR. The sample holds 150,000 to 200,000 clones, just over 75% seen once. Source material: PBMCs. The receptor set was obtained from a woman in her thirties in good health and CMV-seropositive. The CDR3 runs from the conserved cysteine through the conserved F or W. The order of the fields is clone size, J gene, V gene, D gene, CDR3 DNA, CDR3 protein. The D gene is left open where the match is weak. Rows may omit the clone size; those that give it use once, few, many or a size class.

size: NA
J: TRBJ2-1
V: TRBV30
D: TRBD2
DNA: TGTGCCTGGGACGACCCGTCTAGCGGACACAATGAGCAGTTCTTC
CDR3: CAWDDPSSGHNEQFF

size: few
J: TRBJ1-2
V: TRBV19
D: NA
DNA: TGTGCCAGTAGTATTAGCGGCAATAACTATGGCTACACCTTC
CDR3: CASSISGNNYGYTF

size: once
J: TRBJ1-5
V: TRBV6-6
D: TRBD1
DNA: TGTGCCAGCAGCCAGGGGGGTCTGGGCAATCAGCCCCAGCATTTT
CDR3: CASSQGGLGNQPQHF

size: NA
J: TRBJ2-7
V: TRBV7-2
D: NA
DNA: TGTGCCAGCAGCCAAGGGGGAGACCCAACCTACGAGCAGTACTTC
CDR3: CASSQGGDPTYEQYF

size: NA
J: TRBJ1-5
V: TRBV15
D: NA
DNA: TGTGCCACCAGCTTTAGCGGATCGGATTTCAATCAGCCCCAGCATTTT
CDR3: CATSFSGSDFNQPQHF

size: NA
J: TRBJ1-1
V: TRBV5-1
D: TRBD1
DNA: TGCGCCAGCAGCGAGCAGGGGGCAAACACTGAAGCTTTCTTT
CDR3: CASSEQGANTEAFF

size: NA
J: TRBJ1-1
V: TRBV18
D: NA
DNA: TGTGCCAGCTCACCTACAGGGAGCAACACTGAAGCTTTCTTT
CDR3: CASSPTGSNTEAFF

size: NA
J: TRBJ2-5
V: TRBV7-8
D: TRBD1
DNA: TGTGCCAGCAGCCTCGACAGGGGTCGCGATCAAGAGACCCAGTACTTC
CDR3: CASSLDRGRDQETQYF

size: NA
J: TRBJ2-2
V: TRBV28
D: TRBD1
DNA: TGTGCCAGCAGTCCGCACAGGACAGGGTGGGACGGGGAGCTGTTTTTT
CDR3: CASSPHRTGWDGELFF

size: NA
J: TRBJ2-7
V: TRBV9
D: NA
DNA: TGTGCCAGCAGCGGGGGGCCCCAGACCTACGAGCAGTACTTC
CDR3: CASSGGPQTYEQYF

size: NA
J: TRBJ1-4
V: TRBV30
D: TRBD1
DNA: TGTGCCTCTCACCGGGACAGGGAAAATGAAAAACTGTTTTTT
CDR3: CASHRDRENEKLFF

size: once
J: TRBJ2-1
V: TRBV7-2
D: NA
DNA: TGTGCCAGCAGCGCCAGCCCAGGTTCGGGGGTTTCCTACAATGAGCAGTTCTTC
CDR3: CASSASPGSGVSYNEQFF

size: NA
J: TRBJ1-2
V: TRBV2
D: NA
DNA: TGTGCCAGCAGTGAGGCCCTTGACTATGGCTACACCTTC
CDR3: CASSEALDYGYTF

size: NA
J: TRBJ1-1
V: TRBV18
D: NA
DNA: TGTGCCAGCTCACCAAACAGGGTGAACACTGAAGCTTTCTTT
CDR3: CASSPNRVNTEAFF

size: NA
J: TRBJ1-5
V: TRBV7-9
D: TRBD1
DNA: TGTGCCAGCAGCCCCGAATGGGACAGCCAAAATCAGCCCCAGCATTTT
CDR3: CASSPEWDSQNQPQHF

size: NA
J: TRBJ1-1
V: TRBV6-5
D: TRBD1
DNA: TGTGCCAGCAGTTACTCCGGCAGGGGGCGCCCTGAAGCTTTCTTT
CDR3: CASSYSGRGRPEAFF

size: NA
J: TRBJ2-3
V: TRBV6-5
D: NA
DNA: TGTGCCAGCAGTTACCCCGGCACAGATACGCAGTATTTT
CDR3: CASSYPGTDTQYF

size: NA
J: TRBJ1-1
V: TRBV5-5
D: NA
DNA: TGTGCCAGCAGCTTGGGGCAGGGTCGCGCTTTCTTT
CDR3: CASSLGQGRAFF

size: NA
J: TRBJ2-1
V: TRBV7-9
D: NA
DNA: TGTGCCAGCAGCTTAGGAACAGGACCCTACAATGAGCAGTTCTTC
CDR3: CASSLGTGPYNEQFF

size: NA
J: TRBJ1-2
V: TRBV4-1
D: NA
DNA: TGCGCCAGCAGCCAAGATCAGAATAAAGCTAACTATGGCTACACCTTC
CDR3: CASSQDQNKANYGYTF

size: NA
J: TRBJ1-1
V: TRBV5-1
D: NA
DNA: TGCGCCAGCAGTGGACAGAACACTGAAGCTTTCTTT
CDR3: CASSGQNTEAFF

size: NA
J: TRBJ1-1
V: TRBV5-5
D: NA
DNA: TGTGCCAGCAGCTTTTTGGCGGAGGCCGTTTATGCTTTCTTT
CDR3: CASSFLAEAVYAFF

size: NA
J: TRBJ1-1
V: TRBV18
D: NA
DNA: TGTGCCAGCTCACCCAGGGAAACTGAAGCTTTCTTT
CDR3: CASSPRETEAFF

size: NA
J: TRBJ2-1
V: TRBV9
D: TRBD2
DNA: TGTGCCAGCAGCGTGCTAGCGGGAGAATACAATGAGCAGTTCTTC
CDR3: CASSVLAGEYNEQFF

size: NA
J: TRBJ2-3
V: TRBV5-1
D: TRBD1
DNA: TGCGCCAGCAGCTTGGCCGTGGGGACAGGGGCGCGGGATACGCAGTATTTT
CDR3: CASSLAVGTGARDTQYF

size: once
J: TRBJ2-7
V: TRBV7-6
D: TRBD1
DNA: TGTGCCAGCAGCCCCGTGGCCGGGACAGGGGAGTTCGAGCAGTACTTC
CDR3: CASSPVAGTGEFEQYF